Detailed here is one TCR beta chain. Its antigen remains unknown. This sample was taken from a study of CD8 T cells in ankylosing spondylitis. Study outcomes and limitations: Clones linked to the disease showed a CD8+ phenotype. They occurred at relatively low frequencies in peripheral blood.

Trimming pared 3 bases from V and 4 bases from J, leaving 7 bases between. Germline V gives CDR1 ENHRY, CDR2 SYGVKD. The CDR3 contains 13 residues. TCRdb passed the 5' RACE reads through MiXCR, listing each CDR3 protein once. This table holds approximately 250,000 distinct CDR3 sequences, over 9.5% found once. The chain links TRBV10-3 to TRBJ1-5; D is ambiguous. The sequence derives from a male donor with ankylosing spondylitis or in good health (not recorded which). The sample was blood, either unsorted or a sorted T cell fraction (not recorded which). The CDR3 loop is CAISDAWNQPQHF. CDR3 bases: TGTGCCATCAGTGACGCATGGAATCAGCCCCAGCATTTT.